Listed here are 3 T cell receptor beta chains from one sample, sequenced in a study of CD8 T cells in ankylosing spondylitis. The antigens for these receptors are not known. General study points: A TCR beta motif made of 7 to 9 highly homologous variants seemed typical of ankylosing spondylitis blood.

TCRdb reprocessed the 5' RACE reads via MiXCR and lists one record per CDR3 protein. The sample consists of 470,000 or so distinct CDR3 sequences, more than 25% of them appearing once. Material: blood, either unsorted or a sorted T cell fraction (not recorded which). Source of these receptors: a male donor with ankylosing spondylitis.

The chain employs TRBV5-1 and TRBJ1-5; D gene ambiguous. This CDR3 has 14 residues. V was pared by 3 bases and J by 3 bases, with 10 bases between. In germline, CDR1 is SGHRS, CDR2 YFSETQ. The CDR3 reads CASSSDGDNQPQHF. The CDR3, as DNA: TGCGCCAGCAGCTCGGACGGGGACAATCAGCCCCAGCATTTT.

Only a few counts were recorded for this clonotype. The chain employs TRBV11-2 and TRBJ2-2; 7 nucleotides align to TRBD2. Per the germline V gene, CDR1 is SGHAT and CDR2 is FQNNGV. The ends lost 2 bases at V and 0 bases at J; junction bases unmatched: 9. CDR3 length: 18 residues. The CDR3 DNA is TGTGCCAGCAGCTTAAGGCGTCTAGCGGAAACGAACACCGGGGAGCTGTTTTTT. Translated: CASSLRRLAETNTGELFF.

This clonotype came up a few times. V is TRBV11-3 and J is TRBJ2-2, with 12 bases aligning to TRBD2. The CDR3 has 15 amino acids. V was clipped by 7 bases and J by 4 bases; unmatched bases: 4. The germline V gene has CDR1 SGHNT and CDR2 YENEEA. DNA of the CDR3: TGTGCCAGCAAGACTAGCGGGAGTATCACCGGGGAGCTGTTTTTT. It translates to CASKTSGSITGELFF.